Each of the 11 T cell receptor beta chains below was sequenced from the same sample in a study of shared clonotypes between healthy human individuals. CD45RO-negative, CCR7-positively selected cells formed the naive CD8 fraction, excluding terminally differentiated effector memory CD45RA+ cells. Sequencing used immunoSEQ multiplex PCR; TCRdb keeps in-frame clones, though not all of them. Among fewer than 1 million clones listed, about 97% were seen once. Material for sequencing was naive CD8+ T cells sorted from blood. These receptors were obtained from a man between 25 and 39 years old in good health.

The V and J genes are TRBV4-1 and TRBJ2-5; maybe TRBD1 (5 bases). Deletions cut 0 bases from V and 1 base from J, with 15 bases between. The germline CDR1 and CDR2 sequences are MGHRA and YSYEKL. The CDR3 sequence is 17 residues long. CDR3 coding DNA: TGCGCCAGCAGCCAAGATAGTTCGACAGAAGCCCAAGAGACCCAGTACTTC. Residues: CASSQDSSTEAQETQYF.

This chain connects TRBV5-4 to TRBJ1-1; possible D gene TRBD1, 5 bases. This CDR3 is 14 amino acids long. Germline CDR1 and CDR2: SGHNT and YYREEE (reference sequence). V was trimmed by 0 bases and J by 3 bases, leaving 9 bases between them. The CDR3 sequence: CASSLEGIYTEAFF. The DNA for the CDR3 is TGTGCCAGCAGCTTGGAGGGGATTTACACTGAAGCTTTCTTT.

The table lists this clone with a few counts. This chain connects TRBV10-2 to TRBJ2-1, with TRBD2 identical over 11 bases. The CDR3 contains 18 residues. Germline CDR1 reads WSHSY; CDR2 reads SAAADI. The trim removed 2 bases at V and 3 bases at J, leaving 9 bases unmatched. CDR3 sequence: CASSEPYLLAGDYNEQFF. CDR3 DNA: TGCGCCAGCAGTGAGCCGTATTTACTAGCGGGAGACTACAATGAGCAGTTCTTC.

This clone came up once. The chain carries TRBV15 and TRBJ2-1, with D perhaps TRBD2 (5 bases). V lost 0 bases and J 5 bases, leaving 20 bases between the germline ends. The CDR3 is 18 amino acids. The germline gives CDR1 LNHNV, CDR2 YYDKDF (reference sequence). The CDR3 is CATSRDGSGLFINNEQFF. The CDR3 nucleotides are TGTGCCACCAGCAGAGATGGAAGTGGACTCTTTATAAACAATGAGCAGTTCTTC. The full variable domain, rest sourced from reference TRBV15 and TRBJ2-1, is DAMVIQNPRYQVTQFGKPVTLSCSQTLNHNVMYWYQQKSSQAPKLLFHYYDKDFNNEADTPDNFQSRRPNTSFCFLDIRSPGLGDTAMYLCATSRDGSGLFINNEQFFGPGTRLTVL.

The V gene is TRBV4-1, the J gene TRBJ2-7; D possibly corresponds to TRBD2 (6 bases). The CDR3 is 14 amino acids. With 1 base removed from V and 5 bases from J, the gap between germline ends came to 12 bases. Germline V lookup: CDR1 MGHRA, CDR2 YSYEKL. The DNA for the CDR3 is TGCGCCAGCAGCCAAGGTGCGGGATTCAACGAGCAGTACTTC. Protein product: CASSQGAGFNEQYF.

The CDR3 sequence: CAWTPGSGHEQFF. CDR3 sequence (DNA): TGTGCCTGGACTCCAGGGAGCGGCCATGAGCAGTTCTTC. This sequence joins TRBV30 and TRBJ2-1; D assignment may be TRBD1 or TRBD2 (5 bases each). Germline CDR1 is GTSNPN and CDR2 is SVGIG (reference sequence). The V gene lost 4 bases and the J gene lost 8 bases, with 15 bases spanning the gap. The CDR3 is 13 amino acids.

J is TRBJ1-2 and V is TRBV11-2, with 7 bases identical to TRBD1. Trimming cost V 3 bases and J 4 bases; bases outside gene matches: 5. There are 14 residues in the CDR3. Per the germline V gene, CDR1 is SGHAT and CDR2 is FQNNGV. The CDR3 loop is CASSFGTASYGYTF. CDR3 DNA: TGTGCCAGCAGCTTCGGGACAGCTTCCTATGGCTACACCTTC.

This rearrangement joins TRBV5-1 to TRBJ1-1; D is undetermined. V lost 5 bases, J lost 0 bases, and 8 bases lay in between. Looked up from germline, CDR1 is SGHRS and CDR2 is YFSETQ. This CDR3 spans 13 amino acids. CDR3 region: CASSLSMNTEAFF. Written as DNA, the CDR3 is TGCGCCAGCAGTTTGAGTATGAACACTGAAGCTTTCTTT. Supplemented by reference TRBV5-1 and TRBJ1-1, the full variable domain reads KAGVTQTPRYLIKTRGQQVTLSCSPISGHRSVSWYQQTPGQGLQFLFEYFSETQRNKGNFPGRFSGRQFSNSRSEMNVSTLELGDSALYLCASSLSMNTEAFFGQGTRLTVV.

In nucleotides, the CDR3 is TGTGCCAGCAGCGTTGAAGCGAGCCCCTTGGAGCAGTACTTC. Translating it yields CASSVEASPLEQYF. V is TRBV9 and J is TRBJ2-7; D uncertain. This CDR3 spans 14 amino acids. The germline V and J ends were trimmed by 2 bases and 7 bases, with 16 bases remaining between them. Germline V gene lookup returns CDR1 SGDLS and CDR2 YYNGEE.

The chain joins TRBV9 to TRBJ2-1; 7 positions match TRBD2. CDR1 is SGDLS and CDR2 is YYNGEE in the germline V gene. CDR3 length: 14 amino acids. Unmatched junction bases numbered 11, after V lost 3 bases and J lost 11 bases. CDR3 in DNA: TGTGCCAGCAGCGCGGGAGGACGCGCCCAACAGCAGTTCTTC. This sequence encodes CASSAGGRAQQQFF.

The chain joins TRBV10-3 to TRBJ1-5, with D unclear. Germline-derived CDR1 and CDR2 are ENHRY and SYGVKD. The CDR3 contains 15 residues. Trimming shortened V by 0 bases and J by 10 bases, and 16 bases separated the two germline ends. For the CDR3, the DNA is TGTGCCATCAGTGAGTCGCTGAATCCCCCCACCCCCCAGCATTTT. Its protein product is CAISESLNPPTPQHF.